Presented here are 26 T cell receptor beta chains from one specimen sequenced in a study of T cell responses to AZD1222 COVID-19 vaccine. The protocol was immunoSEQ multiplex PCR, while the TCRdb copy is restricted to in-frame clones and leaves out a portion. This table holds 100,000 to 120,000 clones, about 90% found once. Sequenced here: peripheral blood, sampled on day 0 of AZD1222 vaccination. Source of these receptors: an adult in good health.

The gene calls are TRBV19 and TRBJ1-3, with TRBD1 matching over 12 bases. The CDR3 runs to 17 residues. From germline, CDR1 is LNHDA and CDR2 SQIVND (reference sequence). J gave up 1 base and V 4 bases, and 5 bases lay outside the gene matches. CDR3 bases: TGTGCCAGTAGTACCCCGGGACAGGGGGCATCTGGAAACACCATATATTTT. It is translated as CASSTPGQGASGNTIYF.

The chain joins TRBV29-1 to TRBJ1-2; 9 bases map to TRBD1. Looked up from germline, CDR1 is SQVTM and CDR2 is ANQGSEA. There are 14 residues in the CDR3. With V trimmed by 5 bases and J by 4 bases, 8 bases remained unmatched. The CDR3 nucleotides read TGCAGCGTTCCGAAACAGGGGGCCGGCTATGGCTACACCTTC. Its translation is CSVPKQGAGYGYTF.

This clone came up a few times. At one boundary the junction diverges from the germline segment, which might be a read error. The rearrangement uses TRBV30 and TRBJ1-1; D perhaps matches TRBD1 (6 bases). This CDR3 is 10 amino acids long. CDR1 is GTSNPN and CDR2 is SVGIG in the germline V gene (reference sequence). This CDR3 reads CAWLGGPSLF. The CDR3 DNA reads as TGTGCCTGGCTTGGGGGGCCGAGTCTATTT.

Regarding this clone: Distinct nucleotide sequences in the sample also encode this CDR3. The CDR3: CASSPDGYGYTF. The CDR3 bases are TGTGCCAGCTCACCGGACGGCTATGGCTACACCTTC. The rearrangement uses TRBV18 and TRBJ1-2; no reliable D call. The CDR3 covers 12 residues. V lost 3 bases, J lost 4 bases, and 6 bases lay in between. Germline V gene data show CDR1 as KGHSH and CDR2 as LQKENI.

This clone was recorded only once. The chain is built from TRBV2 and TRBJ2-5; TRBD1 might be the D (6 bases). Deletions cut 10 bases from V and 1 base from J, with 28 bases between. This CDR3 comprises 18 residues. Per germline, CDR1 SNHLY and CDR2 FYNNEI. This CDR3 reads CATIEQGPRRTFQETQYF. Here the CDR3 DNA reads TGTGCCACCATTGAACAGGGTCCTCGAAGAACCTTCCAAGAGACCCAGTACTTC.

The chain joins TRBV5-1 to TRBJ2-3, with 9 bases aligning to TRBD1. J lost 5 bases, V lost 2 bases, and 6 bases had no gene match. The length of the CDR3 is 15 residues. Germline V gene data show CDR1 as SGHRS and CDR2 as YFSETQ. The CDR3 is CASSFGGQGVDTQYF. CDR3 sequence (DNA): TGCGCCAGCAGCTTTGGGGGACAGGGAGTAGATACGCAGTATTTT.

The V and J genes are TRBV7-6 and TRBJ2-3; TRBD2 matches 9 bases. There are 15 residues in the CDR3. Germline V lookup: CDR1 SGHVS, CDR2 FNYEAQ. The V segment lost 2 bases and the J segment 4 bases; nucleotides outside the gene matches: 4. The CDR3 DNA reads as TGTGCCAGCAGCTTAAGACTAGCGGACCCAGATACGCAGTATTTT. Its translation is CASSLRLADPDTQYF.

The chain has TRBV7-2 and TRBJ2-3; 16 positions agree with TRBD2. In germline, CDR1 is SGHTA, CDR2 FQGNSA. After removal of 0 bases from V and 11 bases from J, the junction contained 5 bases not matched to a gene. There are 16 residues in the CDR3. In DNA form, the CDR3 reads TGTGCCAGCAGCTTAGCGGGACTAGCGGGGGGGCATAGGCAGTATTTT. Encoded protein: CASSLAGLAGGHRQYF.

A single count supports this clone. The CDR3 reads CASSRGQSGEGYTF. In DNA, the CDR3 is TGCGCCAGCAGCCGGGGACAGTCCGGCGAAGGCTACACCTTC. V gene TRBV5-1 combines with J gene TRBJ1-2; 7 bases fit TRBD1. This CDR3 comprises 14 residues. The trim removed 4 bases at V and 8 bases at J, leaving 11 bases unmatched. Per germline, CDR1 SGHRS and CDR2 YFSETQ. Combining the CDR3 with reference TRBV5-1 and TRBJ1-2 gives the whole variable domain KAGVTQTPRYLIKTRGQQVTLSCSPISGHRSVSWYQQTPGQGLQFLFEYFSETQRNKGNFPGRFSGRQFSNSRSEMNVSTLELGDSALYLCASSRGQSGEGYTFGSGTRLTVV.

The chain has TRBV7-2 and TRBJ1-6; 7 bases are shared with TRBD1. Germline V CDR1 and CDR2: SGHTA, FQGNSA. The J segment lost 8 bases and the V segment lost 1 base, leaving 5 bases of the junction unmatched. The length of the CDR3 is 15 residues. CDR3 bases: TGTGCCAGCAGCTTAGAGGGGGCAAGGGATTCACCCCTCCACTTT. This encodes CASSLEGARDSPLHF.

CDR3 region: CAWQGTSGNTIYF. As DNA, the CDR3 is TGTGCCTGGCAGGGGACATCTGGAAACACCATATATTTT. The rearrangement joins TRBV30 to TRBJ1-3, with D possibly matching TRBD1 (6 bases). The CDR3 has 13 residues. V dropped 5 bases and J dropped 1 base, with 9 bases sitting between them. CDR1 is GTSNPN and CDR2 is SVGIG in the germline V gene (reference sequence). Full variable domain (missing parts from reference TRBV30 and TRBJ1-3): SQTIHQWPATLVQPVGSPLSLECTVEGTSNPNLYWYRQAAGRGLQLLFYSVGIGQISSEVPQNLSASRPQDRQFILSSKKLLLSDSGFYLCAWQGTSGNTIYFGEGSWLTVV.

The CDR3 DNA reads as TGTGCCAGCAGCTTACGTGGCTCAAATCAGCCCCAGCATTTT. As protein: CASSLRGSNQPQHF. The rearrangement uses TRBV13 and TRBJ1-5, with D hard to call. V lost 2 bases, J lost 4 bases, and 9 bases lay in between. Germline V gene data show CDR1 as PRHDT and CDR2 as FYEKMQ (reference sequence). The length of the CDR3 is 14 residues.

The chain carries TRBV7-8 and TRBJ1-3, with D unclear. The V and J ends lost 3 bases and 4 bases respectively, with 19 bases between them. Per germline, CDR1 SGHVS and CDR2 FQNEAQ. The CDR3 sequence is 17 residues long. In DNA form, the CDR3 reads TGTGCCAGCAGCTTTTTGTATGCCCAGATTGCCGGAAACACCATATATTTT. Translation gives CASSFLYAQIAGNTIYF.

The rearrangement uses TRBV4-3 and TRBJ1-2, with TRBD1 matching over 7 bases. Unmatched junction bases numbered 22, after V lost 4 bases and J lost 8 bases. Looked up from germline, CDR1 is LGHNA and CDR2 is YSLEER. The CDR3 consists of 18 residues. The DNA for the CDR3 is TGCGCCAGCAGCCGTGTTACGGGACAGTTGGGCTATGGTAAGGGCTACACCTTC. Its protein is CASSRVTGQLGYGKGYTF.

CDR3 in amino acids: CASSLSAGSYNEQFF. The CDR3, as DNA: TGTGCCAGCAGCTTAAGCGCGGGATCCTACAATGAGCAGTTCTTC. The rearrangement uses TRBV7-3 and TRBJ2-1; D possibly corresponds to TRBD2 (6 bases). V was shortened by 1 base and J by 1 base, with 8 bases between the two germline ends. The CDR3 spans 15 residues. Germline loops: CDR1 SGHTA, CDR2 FQGTGA.

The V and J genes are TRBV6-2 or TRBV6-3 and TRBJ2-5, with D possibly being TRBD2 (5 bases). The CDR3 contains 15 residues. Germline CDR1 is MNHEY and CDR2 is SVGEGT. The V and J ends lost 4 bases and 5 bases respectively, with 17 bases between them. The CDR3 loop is CASSSPGQTGETQYF. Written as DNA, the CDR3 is TGTGCCAGCAGTTCACCGGGCCAAACGGGGGAGACCCAGTACTTC.

The DNA for the CDR3 is TGCGCCAGCAGCTCCCAAGGACAGGGGGCGAACAATGAGCAGTTCTTC. Encoded protein: CASSSQGQGANNEQFF. This chain connects TRBV5-1 to TRBJ2-1; 11 bases match TRBD1. Trimming took 3 bases from V and 5 from J; bases not matched to a gene: 7. CDR3 length: 16 amino acids. Germline V CDR1 and CDR2: SGHRS, YFSETQ.

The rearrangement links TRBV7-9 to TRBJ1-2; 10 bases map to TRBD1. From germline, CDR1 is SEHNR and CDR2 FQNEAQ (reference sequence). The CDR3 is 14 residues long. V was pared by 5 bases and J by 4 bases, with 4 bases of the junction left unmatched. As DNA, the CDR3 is TGTGCCAGCAGCCCCGGACAGGGGGGCTATGGCTACACCTTC. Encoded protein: CASSPGQGGYGYTF.

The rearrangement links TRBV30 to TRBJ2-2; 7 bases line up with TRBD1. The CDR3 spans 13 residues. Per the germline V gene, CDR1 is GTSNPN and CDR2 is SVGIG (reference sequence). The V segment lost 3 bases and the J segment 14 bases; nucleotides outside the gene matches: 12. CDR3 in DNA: TGTGCCTGGAGGGACCGACAGGGTCCGGGCCTGTTTTTT. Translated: CAWRDRQGPGLFF.

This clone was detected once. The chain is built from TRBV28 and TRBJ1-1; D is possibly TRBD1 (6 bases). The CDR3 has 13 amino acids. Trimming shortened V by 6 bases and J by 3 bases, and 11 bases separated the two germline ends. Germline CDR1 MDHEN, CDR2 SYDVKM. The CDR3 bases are TGTGCCAGCAGGACACAGGGAGACACTGAAGCTTTCTTT. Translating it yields CASRTQGDTEAFF.

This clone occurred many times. This chain's CDR3 is CAIRVALATGELFF. The CDR3 DNA is TGTGCCATCCGCGTGGCGTTGGCCACCGGGGAGCTGTTTTTT. The V and J genes are TRBV10-3 and TRBJ2-2; D not certain. CDR1 is ENHRY, CDR2 SYGVKD, per germline. V was clipped by 8 bases and J by 4 bases, with 14 bases between them. This CDR3 comprises 14 residues.

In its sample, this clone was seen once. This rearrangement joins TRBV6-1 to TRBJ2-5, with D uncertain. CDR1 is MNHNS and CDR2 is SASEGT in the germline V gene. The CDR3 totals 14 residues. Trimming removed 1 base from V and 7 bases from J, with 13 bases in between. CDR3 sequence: CASSEGFSTGTQYF. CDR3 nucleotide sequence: TGTGCCAGCAGTGAAGGTTTCAGCACCGGGACCCAGTACTTC.

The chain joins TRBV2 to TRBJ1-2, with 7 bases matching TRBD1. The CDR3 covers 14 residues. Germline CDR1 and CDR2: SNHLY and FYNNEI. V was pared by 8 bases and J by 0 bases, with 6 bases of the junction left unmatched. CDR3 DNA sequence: TGTGCCAGCTGGACAGGACGCACTAACTATGGCTACACCTTC. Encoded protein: CASWTGRTNYGYTF.

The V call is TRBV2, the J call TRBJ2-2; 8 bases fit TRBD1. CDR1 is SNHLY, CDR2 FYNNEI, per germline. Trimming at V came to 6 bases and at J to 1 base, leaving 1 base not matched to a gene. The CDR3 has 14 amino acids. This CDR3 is CASSGTGNTGELFF. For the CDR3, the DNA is TGTGCCAGCAGCGGGACAGGGAACACCGGGGAGCTGTTTTTT.

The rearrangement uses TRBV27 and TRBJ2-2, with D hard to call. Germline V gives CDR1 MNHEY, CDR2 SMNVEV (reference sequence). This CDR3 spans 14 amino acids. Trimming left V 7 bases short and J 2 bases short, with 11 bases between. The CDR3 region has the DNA TGTGCCAGCATGAAACAGCTTAACACCGGGGAGCTGTTTTTT. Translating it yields CASMKQLNTGELFF.

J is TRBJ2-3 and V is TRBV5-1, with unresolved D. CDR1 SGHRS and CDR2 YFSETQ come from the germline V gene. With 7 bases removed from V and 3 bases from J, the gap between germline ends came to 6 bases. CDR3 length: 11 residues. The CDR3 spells CASGMTDTQYF. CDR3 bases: TGCGCCAGCGGGATGACAGATACGCAGTATTTT. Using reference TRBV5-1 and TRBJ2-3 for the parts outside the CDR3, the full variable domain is KAGVTQTPRYLIKTRGQQVTLSCSPISGHRSVSWYQQTPGQGLQFLFEYFSETQRNKGNFPGRFSGRQFSNSRSEMNVSTLELGDSALYLCASGMTDTQYFGPGTRLTVL.